Sequencing of this T cell receptor beta chain was carried out in a study of vaccination and CD4 T cells after COVID-19. Overall study: Post-diagnosis, post-COVID samples were collected after a median 101 days, ranging 35 to 161. Timing of post-vaccine sample collection was a median 72 days after dose two, with a range of 14 to 241.

Documented time point: late sampling 161 to 241 days after vaccination in a few convalescent patients. Stated treatment: roughly 11-day PBMC culture with coronavirus spike peptide pools or control peptides (ViraFEST assay). Researchers reported culturing 2.1 million or so PBMCs per well with roughly 10 IU/ml IL-2 and roughly 9.8 ug/ml peptide pools. With the Oncomine TCR Beta short-read assay, DNA from cultured CD4+ T cells was sequenced. TCRdb ran MiXCR on the PCR reads and lists one entry per CDR3 protein. Altogether about 24,000 distinct CDR3 sequences are present, 35% to 55% being singletons, with the ten largest covering about 4.3%. V lost 5 bases, J lost 1 base, and 9 bases lay in between. The CDR3 runs 13 residues. Germline-derived CDR1 and CDR2 are SGHTA and FQGNSA. Only a few counts were recorded for this clonotype. The antigen remains unidentified.

The chain recombines TRBV7-2 with TRBJ2-7; D is undetermined. Sequencing used CD4+ T cells from blood, cultured in vitro, obtained about 7 months after SARS-CoV-2 vaccination. The sequence came from a human donor who had recovered from COVID-19. CDR3 in amino acids: CASSQTASYEQYF. The CDR3 DNA follows: TGTGCCAGCAGCCAGACGGCATCCTACGAGCAGTACTTC.